This note documents a single T cell receptor beta chain sequence. Its recognized antigen is unknown. No quality values exist for individual bases; no much larger clone is one base distant. These data originate in a study of T-cell memory formation after mild COVID-19 (dated by TCRdb to the early 2020s). For the study in its entirety: TCR sequence clusters from the two donors were largely donor specific. In two donors, T-cell clones that expanded and contracted after mild COVID-19 were followed by sequencing TCRalpha and TCRbeta repertoires longitudinally. Two young, previously healthy adult volunteers, one female and one male, were included in the cohort. The paper as a whole reports these results and caveats: The study covered only two mild cases, and larger cohorts including severe cases with pre-infection samples were considered necessary. Clones contracting from day 15 to 85 had balanced CD4/CD8 phenotypes, while a second wave expanding from day 15 to 37 was biased towards CD4+. The detection of some responding clones in pre-infection memory suggests that pre-existing cross-reactive memory T cells joined the SARS-CoV-2 response. SARS-CoV-2 specificity of the second-wave clones peaking on day 37 was not confirmed. Contracting CD4+ clones were found mainly in CM and EM memory subsets, while CD8+ clones were enriched in EMRA.

According to the germline V gene, CDR1 reads SGHVS and CDR2 reads FQNEAQ. The CDR3 measures 17 amino acids from cysteine to phenylalanine. Only the CDR3 DNA is retained, 51 bases long and in frame from the first base. Germline trimming amounts to 0 bases on V and 8 bases on J, with 6 as the count of junction bases outside the gene matches. The sample was run on an Illumina NovaSeq 6000. TCRalpha and TCRbeta cDNA libraries were built by 5'RACE with constant-segment primers, adding sample barcodes and unique molecular identifiers. RNA was extracted from every sample with Trizol reagent. The libraries were amplified in two PCR steps, and the second step added a second sample barcode and Illumina TruSeq adapters. The libraries were sequenced on an Illumina NovaSeq using 2 x 150 bp paired-end reads. In the authors' own workflow: The reads were demultiplexed and collapsed into UMI-guided consensus sequences using migec v1.2.7. Using mixcr v2.1.11, UMI consensuses were aligned to TRA and TRB V and J templates and then assembled into clonotypes. Clonotypes were classified as expanded or contracted when called significant by both edgeR and NoisET, with noise models trained on biological replicates. For edgeR calls, a false discovery rate-adjusted p below 0.01 and a log2 fold-change threshold of 1 were applied. As an exploratory analysis of dynamics, PCA with hierarchical clustering was applied to max-normalized trajectories of the 1000 most abundant clonotypes. Each responding clone was given a CD4 or CD8 phenotype based on the CD4+ and CD8+ repertoires, which had been sequenced separately. TCRdb applied fastp at Q25 and MiXCR to the public reads, then kept only in-frame beta chains. Every distinct CDR3 protein forms one entry, paired with its most common genes and DNA. What appears here as the V and J calls and clone size reflects TCRdb's work, not the paper's. Counted in this sample were under 350,000 distinct CDR3 sequences; about a sixth of them appeared once. The top ten constitute about a fifth of the sample.

Ficoll-Paque density gradient centrifugation was used to isolate PBMCs. The sequencing sample was made of PBMCs or a T cell subset sorted from them (not recorded which). This receptor was taken from a man between 18 and 35 years old who had mild COVID-19 (a few samples of this study predate the infection). The sample titles of this study are shuffled in the database, so cell type and time point are left out; the donor was told from shared clones. The chain links TRBV7-8 with TRBJ2-1, with 14 bases matching TRBD2. The CDR3 in this case is CASSLAPGLAGVDEQFF. The DNA sequence is TGTGCCAGCAGCTTAGCGCCGGGACTAGCGGGGGTCGATGAGCAGTTCTTC.